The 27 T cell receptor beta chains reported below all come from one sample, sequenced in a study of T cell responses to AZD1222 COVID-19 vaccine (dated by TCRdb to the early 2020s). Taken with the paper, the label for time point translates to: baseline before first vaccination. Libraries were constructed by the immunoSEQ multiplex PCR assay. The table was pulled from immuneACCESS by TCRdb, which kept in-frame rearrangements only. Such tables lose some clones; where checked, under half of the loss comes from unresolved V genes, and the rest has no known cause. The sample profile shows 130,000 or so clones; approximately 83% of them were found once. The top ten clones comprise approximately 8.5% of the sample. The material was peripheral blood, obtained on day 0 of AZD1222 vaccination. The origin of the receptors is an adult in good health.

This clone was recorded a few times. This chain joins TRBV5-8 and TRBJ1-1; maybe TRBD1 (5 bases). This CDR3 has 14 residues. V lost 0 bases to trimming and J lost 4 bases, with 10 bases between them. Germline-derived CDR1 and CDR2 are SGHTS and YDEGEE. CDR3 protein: CASSLALRGTEAFF. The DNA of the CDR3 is TGTGCCAGCAGCTTGGCCTTGAGGGGCACTGAAGCTTTCTTT.

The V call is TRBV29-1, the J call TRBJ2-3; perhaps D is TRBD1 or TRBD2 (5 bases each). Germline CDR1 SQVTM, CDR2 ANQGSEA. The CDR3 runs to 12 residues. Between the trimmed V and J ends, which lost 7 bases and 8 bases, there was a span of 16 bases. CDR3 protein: CSAEWGRGTQYF. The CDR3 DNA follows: TGCAGCGCCGAGTGGGGACGGGGTACGCAGTATTTT.

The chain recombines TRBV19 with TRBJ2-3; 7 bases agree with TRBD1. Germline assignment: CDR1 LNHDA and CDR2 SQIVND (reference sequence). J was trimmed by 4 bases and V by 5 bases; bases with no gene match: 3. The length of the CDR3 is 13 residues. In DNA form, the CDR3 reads TGTGCCAGTAGTTCAACAGGGGCAGATACGCAGTATTTT. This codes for CASSSTGADTQYF.

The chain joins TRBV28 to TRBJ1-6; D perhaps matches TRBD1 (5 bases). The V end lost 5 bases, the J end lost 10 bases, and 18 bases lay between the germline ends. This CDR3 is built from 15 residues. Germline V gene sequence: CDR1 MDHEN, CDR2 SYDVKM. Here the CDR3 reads CASSIRAGVGSPLHF. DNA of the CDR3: TGTGCCAGCAGTATCAGGGCTGGGGTAGGGTCACCCCTCCACTTT.

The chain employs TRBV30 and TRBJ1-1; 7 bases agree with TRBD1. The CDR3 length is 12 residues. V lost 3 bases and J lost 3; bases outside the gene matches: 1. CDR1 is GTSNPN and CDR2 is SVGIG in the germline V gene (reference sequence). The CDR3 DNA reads TGTGCCTGGAGCACAGGGGACACTGAAGCTTTCTTT. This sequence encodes CAWSTGDTEAFF.

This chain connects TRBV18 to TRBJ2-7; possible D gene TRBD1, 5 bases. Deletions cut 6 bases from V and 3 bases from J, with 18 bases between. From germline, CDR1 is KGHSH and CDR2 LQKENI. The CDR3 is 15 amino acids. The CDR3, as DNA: TGTGCCAGCTCCCCATCCGGGTCACAGGACTACGAGCAGTACTTC. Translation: CASSPSGSQDYEQYF.

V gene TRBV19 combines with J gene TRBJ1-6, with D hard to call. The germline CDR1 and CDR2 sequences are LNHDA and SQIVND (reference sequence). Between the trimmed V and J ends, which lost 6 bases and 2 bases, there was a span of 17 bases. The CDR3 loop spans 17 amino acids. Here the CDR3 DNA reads TGTGCCAGTAGCCGACCCCCCGGCACCCCCTATAATTCACCCCTCCACTTT. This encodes CASSRPPGTPYNSPLHF.

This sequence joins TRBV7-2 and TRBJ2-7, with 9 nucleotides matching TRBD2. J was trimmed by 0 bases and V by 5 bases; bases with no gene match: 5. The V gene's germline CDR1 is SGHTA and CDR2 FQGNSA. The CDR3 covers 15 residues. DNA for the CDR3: TGTGCCAGCAGCATTAGCGGGGGTTACTCCTACGAGCAGTACTTC. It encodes CASSISGGYSYEQYF. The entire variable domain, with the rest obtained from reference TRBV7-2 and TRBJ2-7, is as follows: GAGVSQSPSNKVTEKGKDVELRCDPISGHTALYWYRQSLGQGLEFLIYFQGNSAPDKSGLPSDRFSAERTGGSVSTLTIQRTQQEDSAVYLCASSISGGYSYEQYFGPGTRLTVT.

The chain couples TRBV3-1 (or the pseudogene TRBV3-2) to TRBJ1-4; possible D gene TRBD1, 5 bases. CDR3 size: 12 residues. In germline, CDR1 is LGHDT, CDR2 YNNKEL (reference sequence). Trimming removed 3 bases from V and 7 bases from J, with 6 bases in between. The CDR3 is CASSHQGEKLFF. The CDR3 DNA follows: TGTGCCAGCAGCCACCAGGGTGAAAAACTGTTTTTT.

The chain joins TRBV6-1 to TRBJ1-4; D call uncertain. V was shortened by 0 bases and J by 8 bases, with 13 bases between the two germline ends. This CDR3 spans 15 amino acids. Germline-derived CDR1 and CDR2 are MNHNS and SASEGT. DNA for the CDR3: TGTGCCAGCAGTGAAGCGCGGGCTAGGAGGGAAAAACTGTTTTTT. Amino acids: CASSEARARREKLFF.

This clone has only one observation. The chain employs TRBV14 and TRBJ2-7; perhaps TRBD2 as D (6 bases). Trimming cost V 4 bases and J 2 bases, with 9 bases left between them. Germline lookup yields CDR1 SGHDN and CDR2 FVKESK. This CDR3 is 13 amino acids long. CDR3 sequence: CASSPAGTYEQYF. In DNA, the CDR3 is TGTGCCAGCAGCCCGGCGGGGACCTACGAGCAGTACTTC.

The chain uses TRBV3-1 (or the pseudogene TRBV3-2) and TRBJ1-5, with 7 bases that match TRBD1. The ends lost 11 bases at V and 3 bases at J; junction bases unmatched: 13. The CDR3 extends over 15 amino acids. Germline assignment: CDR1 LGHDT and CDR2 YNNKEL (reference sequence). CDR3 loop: CAGQSRDSPNQPQHF. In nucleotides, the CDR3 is TGTGCCGGACAAAGCCGGGACAGTCCCAATCAGCCCCAGCATTTT.

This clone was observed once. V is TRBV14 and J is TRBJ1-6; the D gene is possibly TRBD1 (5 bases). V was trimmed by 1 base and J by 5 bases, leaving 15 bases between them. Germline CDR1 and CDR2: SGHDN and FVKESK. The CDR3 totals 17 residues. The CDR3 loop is CASSQAHGAQNNSPLHF. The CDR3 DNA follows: TGTGCCAGCAGCCAAGCTCACGGGGCTCAAAATAATTCACCCCTCCACTTT.

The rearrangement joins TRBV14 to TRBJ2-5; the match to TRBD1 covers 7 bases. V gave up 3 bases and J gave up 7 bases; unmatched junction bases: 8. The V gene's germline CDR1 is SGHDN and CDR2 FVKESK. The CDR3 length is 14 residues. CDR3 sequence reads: CASSQQGVFGTQYF. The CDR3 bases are TGTGCCAGCAGCCAGCAGGGGGTTTTTGGGACCCAGTACTTC.

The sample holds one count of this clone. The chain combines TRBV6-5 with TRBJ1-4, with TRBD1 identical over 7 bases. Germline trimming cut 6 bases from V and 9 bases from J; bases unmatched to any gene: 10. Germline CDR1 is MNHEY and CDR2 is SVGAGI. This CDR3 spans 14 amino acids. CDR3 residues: CASSPRTGVQKLFF. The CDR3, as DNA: TGTGCCAGCAGCCCCCGGACAGGCGTGCAAAAACTGTTTTTT.

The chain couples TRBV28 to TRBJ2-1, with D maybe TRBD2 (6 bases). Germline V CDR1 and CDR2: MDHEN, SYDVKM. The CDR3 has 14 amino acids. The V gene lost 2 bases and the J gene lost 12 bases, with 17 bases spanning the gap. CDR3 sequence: CASSLGGWIWLQFF. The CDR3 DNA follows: TGTGCCAGCAGTTTAGGGGGGTGGATCTGGTTGCAGTTCTTC.

CDR3 coding DNA: TGTGCCAGTAGTATACAGGGAGAGACTGAAGCTTTCTTT. Amino acids: CASSIQGETEAFF. The V call is TRBV19, the J call TRBJ1-1, with D maybe TRBD1 (5 bases). The CDR3 has 13 amino acids. The V gene's germline CDR1 is LNHDA and CDR2 SQIVND (reference sequence). Trimming stripped 2 bases from V and 5 bases from J, with 9 bases between.

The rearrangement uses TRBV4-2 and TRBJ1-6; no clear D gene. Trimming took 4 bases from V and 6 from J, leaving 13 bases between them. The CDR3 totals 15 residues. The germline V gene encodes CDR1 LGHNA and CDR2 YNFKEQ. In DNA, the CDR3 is TGTGCCAGCAGCCCACAAACAGTCAGTAATTCACCCCTCCACTTT. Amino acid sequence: CASSPQTVSNSPLHF.

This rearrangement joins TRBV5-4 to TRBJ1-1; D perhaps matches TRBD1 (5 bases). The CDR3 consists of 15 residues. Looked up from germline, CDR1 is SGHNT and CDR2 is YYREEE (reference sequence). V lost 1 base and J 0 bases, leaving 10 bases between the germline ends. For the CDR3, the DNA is TGTGCCAGCAGCTTGCCCGGGGCCTTGAACACTGAAGCTTTCTTT. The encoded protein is CASSLPGALNTEAFF.

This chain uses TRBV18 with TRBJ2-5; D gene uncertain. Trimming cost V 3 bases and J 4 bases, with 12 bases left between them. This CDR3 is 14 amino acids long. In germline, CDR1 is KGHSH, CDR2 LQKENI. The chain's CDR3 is CASSPIPARETQYF. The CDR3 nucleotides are TGTGCCAGCTCACCTATCCCCGCCCGAGAGACCCAGTACTTC.

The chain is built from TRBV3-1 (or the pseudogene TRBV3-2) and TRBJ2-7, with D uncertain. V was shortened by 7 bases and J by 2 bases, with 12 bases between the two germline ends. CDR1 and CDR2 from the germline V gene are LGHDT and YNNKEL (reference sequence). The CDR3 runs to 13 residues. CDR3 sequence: CASTSSGPYEQYF. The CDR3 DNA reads TGTGCCAGCACCTCATCGGGTCCCTACGAGCAGTACTTC.

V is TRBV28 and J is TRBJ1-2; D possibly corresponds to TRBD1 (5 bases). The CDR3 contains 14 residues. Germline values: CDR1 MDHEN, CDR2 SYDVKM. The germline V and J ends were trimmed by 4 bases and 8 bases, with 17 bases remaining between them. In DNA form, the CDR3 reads TGTGCCAGCAGTTCCCGACCTATAGGGGCGGGCTACACCTTC. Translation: CASSSRPIGAGYTF.

The CDR3 region has the DNA TGTGCCAGCAGCCAACACAGCAGGAATGAAAAACTGTTTTTT. Protein: CASSQHSRNEKLFF. This rearrangement joins TRBV4-2 to TRBJ1-4; D gene unclear. Trimming left V 2 bases short and J 5 bases short, with 9 bases between. CDR3 length equals 14 residues. The germline CDR1 and CDR2 sequences are LGHNA and YNFKEQ.

CDR3 nucleotides: TGTGCCAGCAGCCCCTTAGCGGGAGGCTTCACAGATACGCAGTATTTT. Encoded protein: CASSPLAGGFTDTQYF. V usage is TRBV7-9 and J usage is TRBJ2-3; 10 bases agree with TRBD2. Germline CDR1 and CDR2: SEHNR and FQNEAQ (reference sequence). After removal of 5 bases from V and 2 bases from J, the junction contained 7 bases not matched to a gene. The CDR3 covers 16 residues. Complete variable domain (other parts from reference TRBV7-9 and TRBJ2-3): DTGVSQNPRHKITKRGQNVTFRCDPISEHNRLYWYRQTLGQGPEFLTYFQNEAQLEKSRLLSDRFSAERPKGSFSTLEIQRTEQGDSAMYLCASSPLAGGFTDTQYFGPGTRLTVL.

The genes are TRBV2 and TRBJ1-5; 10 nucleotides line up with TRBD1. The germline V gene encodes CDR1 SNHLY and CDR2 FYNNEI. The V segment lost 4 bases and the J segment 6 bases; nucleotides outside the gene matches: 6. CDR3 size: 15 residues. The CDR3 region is CASSAGTGDGQPQHF. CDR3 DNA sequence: TGTGCCAGCAGTGCCGGGACAGGGGACGGTCAGCCCCAGCATTTT.

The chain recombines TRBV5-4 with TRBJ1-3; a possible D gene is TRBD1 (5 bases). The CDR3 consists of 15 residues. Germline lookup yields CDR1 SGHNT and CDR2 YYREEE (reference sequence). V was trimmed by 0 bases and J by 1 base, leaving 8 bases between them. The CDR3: CASSLGAGSGNTIYF. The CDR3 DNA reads TGTGCCAGCAGCTTGGGAGCAGGGTCTGGAAACACCATATATTTT. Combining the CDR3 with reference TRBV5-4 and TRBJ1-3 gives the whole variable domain ETGVTQSPTHLIKTRGQQVTLRCSSQSGHNTVSWYQQALGQGPQFIFQYYREEENGRGNFPPRFSGLQFPNYSSELNVNALELDDSALYLCASSLGAGSGNTIYFGEGSWLTVV.

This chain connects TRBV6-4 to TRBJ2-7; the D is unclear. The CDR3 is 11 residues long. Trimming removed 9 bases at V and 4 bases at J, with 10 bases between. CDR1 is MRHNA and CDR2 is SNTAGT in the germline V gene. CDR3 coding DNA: TGTGCCAGTTCCGACGGTTACGAGCAGTACTTC. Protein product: CASSDGYEQYF.